This T cell receptor beta chain was sequenced in a study of identical twins (dated by TCRdb to about 2016). At the level of the whole study: TCR alpha and beta repertoires from monozygotic twins, unrelated adults of various ages and cord blood were deep-sequenced to test whether fetal clonotypes persist. To rule out contamination, replicate twin experiments were performed at different times with different library preparation protocols.

The research as a whole found: Because the same donors could not be followed over many years, the conclusions relied on cross-sectional statistical analysis. Out-of-frame TCR alpha sharing in monozygotic twins was systematically underestimated by recombination models, whereas sharing between unrelated individuals was in agreement with the recombination models. Compared with coincidental sharing between unrelated individuals, out-of-frame TCR alpha sequences shared between twins had an excess of sequences with low generation probability. Excess twin sharing in beta out-of-frame sequences was weaker because fewer shared sequences lowered the signal-to-noise ratio. Zero-insertion analyses could be partly confounded by invariant T cells such as MAIT and iNKT, though diverse VJ usage argued against such confounding for most clonotypes. Fewer insertions were carried by abundant cord blood beta clonotypes; a weaker similar trend was observed in young adult naive repertoires, while no such trend was observed in memory repertoires.

Every donor was a healthy Caucasian. Three pairs of female monozygotic twins, all aged 18 to 29 years, were included in the twin cohort. CD4+ and CD8+ T cell populations were isolated with positive isolation kits from Invitrogen. CDR3 length: 13 amino acids, cysteine to phenylalanine. Here the CDR3 DNA is all that survives: 39 bases in frame from base 1. Germline trimming amounts to 6 bases on V and 3 bases on J, with 6 as the count of junction bases outside the gene matches. From the germline V gene (reference sequence), CDR1 is DFQATT and CDR2 is SNEGSKA. Remarks on this clonotype: Its antigen is still unknown. It has no much larger one-base neighbor in the sample; base qualities were not kept.

Receptors were amplified or captured by 5' RACE. TCRdb shows the sequencer as Illumina HiSeq 2000. Template switching introduced a universal primer binding site; the final cDNA contained a unique molecular identifier, enabling accurate counting of TCR cDNA molecules. Specific primers in the conserved constant-segment region were used to synthesize first-strand cDNA for TCR alpha and beta chains. To control for contamination, every cDNA library was double barcoded, receiving both a SMART-Mk sample barcode and Illumina barcodes. TruSeq adapter sequences and Illumina sample barcodes were added in two successive PCR steps. Sequencing of the TCR alpha and beta cDNA libraries was done on the Illumina HiSeq platform using custom primers. Regarding the original processing steps: MiGEC processed the raw reads to extract unique molecular identifiers, while MiXCR was used to determine the CDR3 positions. For each individual, recombination models were inferred using an EM algorithm with the repgenHMM and IGoR tools. The tcR package in R was used for shared clonotype analysis, with sharing normalized by the product of cloneset sizes. To study raw recombination without the effects of thymic and clonal selection, out-of-frame nonproductive sequences were analyzed. TCRdb's own reprocessing of the public reads used fastp at Q25 and MiXCR and kept productive beta chains. All rows with the same CDR3 protein become a single entry with the most common DNA and genes. Clone size and V and J calls follow TCRdb, not the original study. In this sample the table shows under 350,000 distinct CDR3 sequences, nearly 9.5% of which occur a single time. The ten top clones hold 6% to 8.5% of the sample.

The same sample was also used in a study of yellow fever vaccine responses in identical twins. The second publication reports: According to the authors, the vaccine-induced T cell response in identical twins seemed to be partly convergent and partly specific to each individual. In the study, vaccine-responding T cell clones were precisely tracked in identical twins.

The origin of this receptor is a woman aged 18-29 years in good health. Sequencing was done on a sample of CD8+ T cells sorted from blood. The V and J segments used are TRBV20-1 and TRBJ2-7; 9 bases in the middle match TRBD1. The DNA sequence is TGCAGTGCAGACAGGGGGATGAGCTACGAGCAGTACTTC. This sequence encodes CSADRGMSYEQYF.